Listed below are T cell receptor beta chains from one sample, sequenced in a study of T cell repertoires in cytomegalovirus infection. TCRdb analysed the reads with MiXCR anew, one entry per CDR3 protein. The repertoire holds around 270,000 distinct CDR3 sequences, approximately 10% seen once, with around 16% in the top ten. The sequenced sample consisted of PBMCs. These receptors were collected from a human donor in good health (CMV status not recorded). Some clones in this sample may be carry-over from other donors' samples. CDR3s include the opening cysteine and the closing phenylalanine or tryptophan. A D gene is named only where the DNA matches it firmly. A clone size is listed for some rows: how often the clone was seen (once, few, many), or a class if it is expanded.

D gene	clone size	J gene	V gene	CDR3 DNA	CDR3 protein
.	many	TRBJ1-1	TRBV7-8	TGTGCCAGCAGCTTAAAGGGTGAGACTGAAGCTTTCTTT	CASSLKGETEAFF
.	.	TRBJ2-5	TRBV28	TGTGCCAGCAGAACCGGGGGTAACCAAGAGACCCAGTACTTC	CASRTGGNQETQYF
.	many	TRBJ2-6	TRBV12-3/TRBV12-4	TGTGCCAGCAGTTTCGACTCTGGGGCCAACGTCCTGACTTTC	CASSFDSGANVLTF
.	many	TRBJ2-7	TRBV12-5	TGTGCTAGTGGTTTGGGGGGCACTTACGAGCAGTACTTC	CASGLGGTYEQYF
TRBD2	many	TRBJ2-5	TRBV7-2	TGTGCCAGCAGCTTACAGGCGGGGGGGGGAGAGACCCAGTACTTC	CASSLQAGGGETQYF
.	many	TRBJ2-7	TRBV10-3	TGTGCCATCAGTGAGATGGCAGGGCCCTACGAGCAGTACTTC	CAISEMAGPYEQYF
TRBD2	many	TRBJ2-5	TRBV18	TGTGCCAGCTCGGGAATGACTAGCGGTCAAGAGACCCAGTACTTC	CASSGMTSGQETQYF
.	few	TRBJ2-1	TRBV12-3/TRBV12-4	TGTGCCAGCAGTTTAGCGAGCAAGGCCTACAATGAGCAGTTCTTC	CASSLASKAYNEQFF
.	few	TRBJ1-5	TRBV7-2	TGTGCCAGCAGCACAGAAGGGATTCGCAATCAGCCCCAGCATTTT	CASSTEGIRNQPQHF
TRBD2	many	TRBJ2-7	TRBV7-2	TGTGCCAGCGGACTTGACGGCGGGAGGTCCCCCTACGAGCAGTACTTC	CASGLDGGRSPYEQYF
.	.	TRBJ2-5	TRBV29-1	TGCAGCGTTGAAAGAACAGGAAAACAAGAGACCCAGTACTTC	CSVERTGKQETQYF
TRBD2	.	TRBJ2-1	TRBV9	TGTGCCAGCAGCCCTGGACTAGCGGGAGTCCTCGGCAATGAGCAGTTCTTC	CASSPGLAGVLGNEQFF
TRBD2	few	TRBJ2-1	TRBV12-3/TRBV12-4	TGTGCCAGCAGTTTTTACCCGAGCGGGGGGGCAAAGGATGAGCAGTTCTTC	CASSFYPSGGAKDEQFF
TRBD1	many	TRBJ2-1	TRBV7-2	TGTGCCAGCAGCCGACAGGGAAATGAGCAGTTCTTC	CASSRQGNEQFF
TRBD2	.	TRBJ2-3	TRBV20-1	TGCAGTGTGCTAGCGGGAGCACCTGGGCCCACAGGTACGCAGTATTTT	CSVLAGAPGPTGTQYF
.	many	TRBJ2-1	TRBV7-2	TGTGCCAGCAGCACCCGGACTAGCAGGGGGGATGAGCAGTTCTTC	CASSTRTSRGDEQFF
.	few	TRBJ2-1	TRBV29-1	TGCAGCGTTGGTGGGGCAGGGTTGTACAATGAGCAGTTCTTC	CSVGGAGLYNEQFF
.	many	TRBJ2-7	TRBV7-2	TGTGCCAGCAGCTTAGGAACGGGACGGGAGCAGTACTTC	CASSLGTGREQYF
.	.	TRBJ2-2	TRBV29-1	TGCAGCGCCGCGATGGGGGCGCGGGGCGGGGAGCTGTTTTTT	CSAAMGARGGELFF
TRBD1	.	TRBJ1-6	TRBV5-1	TGCGCCAGCAGCTGGGACAGCGCTCGGGATTCACCCCTCCACTTT	CASSWDSARDSPLHF
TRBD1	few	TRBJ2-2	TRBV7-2	TGTGCCAGCAGCAACAGGGGGGTGAGAACCGGGGAGCTGTTTTTT	CASSNRGVRTGELFF
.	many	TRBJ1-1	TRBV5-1	TGCGCCAGCAGCTTGGCGGTGAGGACTGAAGCTTTCTTT	CASSLAVRTEAFF
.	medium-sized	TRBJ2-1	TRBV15	TGTGCCACCAGCCAAAATTTAAGGCCCTCGGTCTTC	CATSQNLRPSVF
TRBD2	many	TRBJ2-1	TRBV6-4	TGTGCCAGCAGTCCGAGCGGGGTCTCCTACAATGAGCAGTTCTTC	CASSPSGVSYNEQFF
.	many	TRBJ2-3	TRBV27	TGTGCCAGCACTCTGGGAGATACGCAGTATTTT	CASTLGDTQYF
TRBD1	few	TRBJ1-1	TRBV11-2	TGTGCCAGCAGCTTAGTAATGGGACAGCCGAACACTGAAGCTTTCTTT	CASSLVMGQPNTEAFF
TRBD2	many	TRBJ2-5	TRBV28	TGTGCCAGCAGTTTATCCCTAGGACTAGCGGGGGGGAGTCAAGAGACCCAGTACTTC	CASSLSLGLAGGSQETQYF
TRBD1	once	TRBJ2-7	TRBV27	TGTGCCAGCAGTTTCTCCGGGACAGGGGATTACGAGCAGTACTTC	CASSFSGTGDYEQYF
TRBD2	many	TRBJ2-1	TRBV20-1	TGCAGTGCTAGAGATTATAACGCGGCCGGGAGGACCCCGAATGAGCAGTTCTTC	CSARDYNAAGRTPNEQFF
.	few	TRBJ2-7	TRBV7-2	TGTGCCAGCGCGCCCACCCGGCTCTCCGAGCAGTACTTC	CASAPTRLSEQYF
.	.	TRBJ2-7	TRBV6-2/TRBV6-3	TGTGCCAGCGGTTCGGGACCGGGGCAGTCCGCCCTCTACGAGCAGTACTTC	CASGSGPGQSALYEQYF
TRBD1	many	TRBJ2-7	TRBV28	TGTGCCAGCAGAAATTCCCTCGGGACAGGGGGCTACGAGCAGTACTTC	CASRNSLGTGGYEQYF
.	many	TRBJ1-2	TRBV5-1	TGCGCCAGCAGCTTGGTGCTGGCAGGGGAAGGCTACACCTTC	CASSLVLAGEGYTF
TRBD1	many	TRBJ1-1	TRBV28	TGTGCCAGCAGTACCGGAGGGACAGCTATGAACACTGAAGCTTTCTTT	CASSTGGTAMNTEAFF
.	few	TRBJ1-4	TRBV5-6	TGTGCCAGCAGCTTATCCGGAGAAAAACTGTTTTTT	CASSLSGEKLFF
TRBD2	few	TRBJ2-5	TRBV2	TGTGCCAGCAAGCTAGCGGACACCTCCGGGGAGACCCAGTACTTC	CASKLADTSGETQYF
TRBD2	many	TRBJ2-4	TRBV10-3	TGTGCCATCCGCCCGGGGGGGCCGCAAAACATTCAGTACTTC	CAIRPGGPQNIQYF
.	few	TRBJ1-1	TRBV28	TGTGCCAGCAGACGATACGGCCCGGGCGGCGTAGGCACTGAAGCTTTCTTT	CASRRYGPGGVGTEAFF
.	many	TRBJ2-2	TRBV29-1	TGCAGCGTGACCGACCGAATTTACACCGGGGAGCTGTTTTTT	CSVTDRIYTGELFF
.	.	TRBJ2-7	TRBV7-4	TGTGATTACCACACCGGGACACAAGGAGTCTACGAGCAGTACTTC	CDYHTGTQGVYEQYF
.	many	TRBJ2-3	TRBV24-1	TGTGCCACCAGTGCGAGGGGCGATACGCAGTATTTT	CATSARGDTQYF
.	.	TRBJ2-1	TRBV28	TGTGCCAGCAGTAACCTCCGGGGCGGTGAGCAGTTCTTC	CASSNLRGGEQFF
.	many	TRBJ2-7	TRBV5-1	TGCGCCAGCAGCTTGTTTGGGGACCAAAGCGAGCAGTACTTC	CASSLFGDQSEQYF
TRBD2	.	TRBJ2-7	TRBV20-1	TGCAGTGCTAGTGATAGCGGGATAGGCCACGAGCAGTACTTC	CSASDSGIGHEQYF
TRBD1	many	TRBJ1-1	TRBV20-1	TGCAGTGCTAGCTCGGACAGGGGGCATGATACTGAAGCTTTCTTT	CSASSDRGHDTEAFF
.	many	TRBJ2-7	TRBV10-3	TGTGCCATCAGTGCTGAGCAAAGATTCTCCTACGAGCAGTACTTC	CAISAEQRFSYEQYF